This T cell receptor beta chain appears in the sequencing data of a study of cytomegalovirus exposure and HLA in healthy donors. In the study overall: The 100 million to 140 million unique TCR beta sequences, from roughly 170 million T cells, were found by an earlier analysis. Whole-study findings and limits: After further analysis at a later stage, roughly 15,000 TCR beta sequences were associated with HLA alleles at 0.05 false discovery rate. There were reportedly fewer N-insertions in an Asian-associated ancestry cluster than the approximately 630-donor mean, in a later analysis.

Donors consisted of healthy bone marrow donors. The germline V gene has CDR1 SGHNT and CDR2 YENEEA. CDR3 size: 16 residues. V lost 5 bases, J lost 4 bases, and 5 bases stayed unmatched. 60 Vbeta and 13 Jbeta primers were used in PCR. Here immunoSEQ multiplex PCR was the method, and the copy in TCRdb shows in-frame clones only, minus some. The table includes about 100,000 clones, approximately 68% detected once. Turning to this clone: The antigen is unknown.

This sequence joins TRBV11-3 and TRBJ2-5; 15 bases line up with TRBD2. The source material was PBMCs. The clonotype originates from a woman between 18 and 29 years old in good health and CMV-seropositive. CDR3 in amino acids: CASSKGLAGGRETQYF. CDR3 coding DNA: TGTGCCAGCAGCAAGGGACTAGCGGGAGGCAGAGAGACCCAGTACTTC.